The source of this T cell receptor (beta chain) is a study of graft-versus-host responses after intestinal transplantation. As for this clone: Its cognate antigen is unknown.

The CDR3 length is 13 residues. Germline V gives CDR1 MGHRA, CDR2 YSYEKL. The V end was cut by 3 bases, the J end by 3 bases, with 9 bases between. TCRdb keeps only in-frame clones here, not all; method: immunoSEQ multiplex PCR. Among about 100,000 clones listed, 85% to 95% were seen once. The rearrangement joins TRBV4-1 to TRBJ2-7; D unresolved. The clonotype originates from a human donor who received an intestinal transplant. The sequenced sample was unstimulated CD8+ T cells sorted from spleen or lymph node cells, obtained before intestinal transplant. CDR3 nucleotide sequence: TGCGCCAGCAGCCAGGTCCACTTCTACGAGCAGTACTTC. Protein: CASSQVHFYEQYF.